This is a list of T cell receptor beta chains from one sample in a study of cytomegalovirus exposure and HLA in healthy donors. Clones were sequenced by immunoSEQ multiplex PCR, and TCRdb holds only the in-frame ones, with some missing. The profile shows approximately 100,000 clones, 81% of them singletons. The sequencing sample was made of PBMCs. The origin of the receptors is a woman aged 25 to 45 in good health and CMV-seronegative. Each CDR3 is given with its conserved first and last residue. A D gene is named only where the DNA matches it firmly. Not all rows give a size; the values are once, few, many and, for expanded clones, a class.

V gene: TRBV7-8; J gene: TRBJ1-4; clone size: -; D gene: TRBD1; CDR3 protein: CASSSTGGTGGAWANEKLFF; CDR3 DNA: TGTGCCAGCAGCTCCACAGGCGGGACAGGGGGCGCCTGGGCTAATGAAAAACTGTTTTTT
V gene: TRBV28; J gene: TRBJ2-2; clone size: few; D gene: -; CDR3 protein: CASSYLSANTGELFF; CDR3 DNA: TGTGCCAGCAGTTATTTGTCTGCGAACACCGGGGAGCTGTTTTTT
V gene: TRBV30; J gene: TRBJ2-7; clone size: -; D gene: -; CDR3 protein: CAWRALGEGHEQYF; CDR3 DNA: TGTGCCTGGAGGGCCCTCGGGGAAGGCCACGAGCAGTACTTC
V gene: TRBV6-4; J gene: TRBJ2-1; clone size: -; D gene: TRBD1; CDR3 protein: CASSEGTGGNEQFF; CDR3 DNA: TGTGCCAGCAGTGAGGGGACAGGGGGAAATGAGCAGTTCTTC
V gene: TRBV28; J gene: TRBJ1-1; clone size: -; D gene: -; CDR3 protein: CASSGRAGMNTEAFF; CDR3 DNA: TGTGCCAGCAGTGGCCGGGCGGGTATGAACACTGAAGCTTTCTTT
V gene: TRBV7-2; J gene: TRBJ2-2; clone size: once; D gene: -; CDR3 protein: CASSLFSGRIPGELFF; CDR3 DNA: TGTGCCAGCAGCTTATTCTCCGGGAGAATCCCCGGGGAGCTGTTTTTT
V gene: TRBV6-6; J gene: TRBJ2-1; clone size: -; D gene: -; CDR3 protein: CASSPLGGSYNEQFF; CDR3 DNA: TGTGCCAGCAGTCCCTTGGGAGGCTCCTACAATGAGCAGTTCTTC
V gene: TRBV5-6; J gene: TRBJ2-1; clone size: -; D gene: TRBD2; CDR3 protein: CASSLATTSGINNEQFF; CDR3 DNA: TGTGCCAGCAGCTTGGCCACTACTAGCGGGATCAACAATGAGCAGTTCTTC
V gene: TRBV28; J gene: TRBJ1-1; clone size: few; D gene: TRBD1; CDR3 protein: CATQGALLAFF; CDR3 DNA: TGTGCCACCCAGGGGGCGCTTCTGGCTTTCTTT
V gene: TRBV30; J gene: TRBJ1-5; clone size: -; D gene: -; CDR3 protein: CAWSVWGGNQPQHF; CDR3 DNA: TGTGCCTGGAGTGTATGGGGGGGAAATCAGCCCCAGCATTTT
V gene: TRBV6-1; J gene: TRBJ2-1; clone size: -; D gene: -; CDR3 protein: CASSETASPFYNEQFF; CDR3 DNA: TGTGCCAGCAGTGAAACGGCTAGCCCTTTTTACAATGAGCAGTTCTTC
V gene: TRBV5-4; J gene: TRBJ2-2; clone size: -; D gene: TRBD2; CDR3 protein: CASSWGSGSGTGELFF; CDR3 DNA: TGTGCCAGCAGCTGGGGTAGCGGGAGTGGTACCGGGGAGCTGTTTTTT
V gene: TRBV28; J gene: TRBJ2-7; clone size: -; D gene: -; CDR3 protein: CASSSPQESYEQYF; CDR3 DNA: TGTGCCAGCAGTTCGCCACAGGAGTCCTACGAGCAGTACTTC
V gene: TRBV5-1; J gene: TRBJ2-1; clone size: -; D gene: TRBD2; CDR3 protein: CASSPKTSGSYNEQFF; CDR3 DNA: TGCGCCAGCAGCCCTAAGACTAGCGGGTCCTACAATGAGCAGTTCTTC
V gene: TRBV25-1; J gene: TRBJ2-1; clone size: once; D gene: TRBD2; CDR3 protein: CASSEWSGRGPYNEQFF; CDR3 DNA: TGTGCCAGCAGTGAATGGAGCGGGAGGGGGCCATACAATGAGCAGTTCTTC
V gene: TRBV30; J gene: TRBJ1-5; clone size: few; D gene: -; CDR3 protein: CAWSVLEGQPQHF; CDR3 DNA: TGTGCCTGGAGTGTACTTGAGGGACAGCCCCAGCATTTT
V gene: TRBV28; J gene: TRBJ1-1; clone size: -; D gene: -; CDR3 protein: CASSLFLRSTEAFF; CDR3 DNA: TGTGCCAGCAGTTTATTTCTCAGAAGCACTGAAGCTTTCTTT
V gene: TRBV5-1; J gene: TRBJ2-7; clone size: -; D gene: TRBD1; CDR3 protein: CASSLAGTGRNEQYF; CDR3 DNA: TGCGCCAGCAGCTTGGCCGGGACAGGGAGGAACGAGCAGTACTTC
V gene: TRBV7-7; J gene: TRBJ2-7; clone size: -; D gene: -; CDR3 protein: CASSLKLLGVGGGSYEQYF; CDR3 DNA: TGTGCTAGCAGCTTAAAACTATTGGGCGTGGGCGGAGGCTCCTACGAGCAGTACTTC
V gene: TRBV19; J gene: TRBJ2-7; clone size: -; D gene: TRBD1; CDR3 protein: CASRGTGVEQYF; CDR3 DNA: TGTGCCAGTAGGGGGACAGGGGTCGAGCAGTACTTC
V gene: TRBV7-6; J gene: TRBJ2-1; clone size: -; D gene: TRBD1; CDR3 protein: CASSPGQPYNEQFF; CDR3 DNA: TGTGCCAGCAGCCCGGGACAGCCATACAATGAGCAGTTCTTC
V gene: TRBV27; J gene: TRBJ1-2; clone size: few; D gene: -; CDR3 protein: CASSLLPAGDSHGYTF; CDR3 DNA: TGTGCCAGCAGTTTATTACCCGCCGGGGATTCCCATGGCTACACCTTC
V gene: TRBV6-4; J gene: TRBJ2-1; clone size: -; D gene: TRBD2; CDR3 protein: CASSSSGRRDEQFF; CDR3 DNA: TGTGCCAGCAGCTCTAGCGGGAGGAGGGATGAGCAATTCTTC
V gene: TRBV6-5; J gene: TRBJ1-1; clone size: few; D gene: -; CDR3 protein: CASSYSGVGDTEAFF; CDR3 DNA: TGTGCCAGCAGTTACTCCGGGGTCGGAGACACTGAAGCTTTCTTT
V gene: TRBV4-2; J gene: TRBJ1-2; clone size: -; D gene: -; CDR3 protein: CASSQVRGSSYGYTF; CDR3 DNA: TGTGCCAGCAGCCAAGTTAGGGGATCATCCTATGGCTACACCTTC
V gene: TRBV7-8; J gene: TRBJ1-2; clone size: -; D gene: TRBD1; CDR3 protein: CASSSGDRVNGYTF; CDR3 DNA: TGTGCCAGCAGCTCGGGGGACAGGGTAAATGGCTACACCTTC
V gene: TRBV7-9; J gene: TRBJ2-7; clone size: -; D gene: TRBD1; CDR3 protein: CASSPGDRGRYEQYF; CDR3 DNA: TGTGCCAGCAGCCCTGGGGACAGGGGGCGGTACGAGCAGTACTTC
V gene: TRBV7-9; J gene: TRBJ2-3; clone size: -; D gene: -; CDR3 protein: CSSSPPLSTDTQYF; CDR3 DNA: TGTTCCAGCAGCCCCCCACTGAGCACAGATACGCAGTATTTT
V gene: TRBV11-1; J gene: TRBJ2-7; clone size: -; D gene: -; CDR3 protein: CASSPRYYSYEQYF; CDR3 DNA: TGTGCCAGCAGCCCCCGATACTACTCCTACGAGCAGTACTTC
V gene: TRBV15; J gene: TRBJ2-3; clone size: -; D gene: -; CDR3 protein: CAASRERGTDTQYF; CDR3 DNA: TGTGCCGCCAGCAGAGAACGAGGAACGGATACGCAGTATTTT
V gene: TRBV4-1; J gene: TRBJ2-5; clone size: -; D gene: TRBD1; CDR3 protein: CASSQAHEGTGFSRETQYF; CDR3 DNA: TGCGCCAGCAGCCAAGCCCACGAAGGGACAGGTTTTAGTAGGGAGACCCAGTACTTC